This TCR beta chain was obtained from a study of blood T cell repertoires in COVID-19. The wider study: The samples span acute and convalescent COVID-19 from the United States, Italy and Spain. Nucleic acid was either cDNA or gDNA, and it came from T cells, B-cell-depleted T cells, or PBMCs.

Original processing notes: Nucleated cell counts were estimated from reference gene primer amplification. Some clones are missing from TCRdb's copy, which holds only in-frame ones; the method was immunoSEQ multiplex PCR. V, J and clone size reflect that table, while D and trimming were determined from the DNA. The table has some 250,000 clones, just under 85% seen once; the top ten hold more than 9.5%. Points on this clone: The sample carries other DNA sequences with the same CDR3.

Trimming removed 3 bases from V and 1 base from J, with 10 bases in between. The CDR3 runs to 14 residues. In germline, CDR1 is SGHRS, CDR2 YFSETQ. Source material: peripheral blood. The chain has TRBV5-1 and TRBJ1-1; weak D call: TRBD1 (6 bases). The receptor comes from a woman over 75 with acute or convalescent COVID-19. CDR3 bases: TGCGCCAGCAGCTCCGGGACAAGGAACACTGAAGCTTTCTTT. Translating it yields CASSSGTRNTEAFF.